This T cell receptor (beta chain) appears in the sequencing data of a study of T cell responses to AZD1222 COVID-19 vaccine. Assay used: immunoSEQ multiplex PCR; TCRdb lists only in-frame clones, some missing. The profile shows about 94,000 clones, more than 75% of them singletons. This clone was seen a few times. V trimming: 5 bases; J trimming: 4 bases; junction bases outside the gene matches: 6. The germline V gene encodes CDR1 SGHRS and CDR2 YFSETQ. The CDR3 has 14 amino acids. This clonotype was obtained from an adult who received the AZD1222 COVID-19 vaccine. Material: peripheral blood, obtained 28 days after the second AZD1222 dose. The gene calls are TRBV5-1 and TRBJ2-1, with 7 bases aligning to TRBD2. The CDR3 DNA reads TGCGCCAGCAGTGGGGCGGGAGCGTACAATGAGCAGTTCTTC. Amino acid sequence: CASSGAGAYNEQFF.